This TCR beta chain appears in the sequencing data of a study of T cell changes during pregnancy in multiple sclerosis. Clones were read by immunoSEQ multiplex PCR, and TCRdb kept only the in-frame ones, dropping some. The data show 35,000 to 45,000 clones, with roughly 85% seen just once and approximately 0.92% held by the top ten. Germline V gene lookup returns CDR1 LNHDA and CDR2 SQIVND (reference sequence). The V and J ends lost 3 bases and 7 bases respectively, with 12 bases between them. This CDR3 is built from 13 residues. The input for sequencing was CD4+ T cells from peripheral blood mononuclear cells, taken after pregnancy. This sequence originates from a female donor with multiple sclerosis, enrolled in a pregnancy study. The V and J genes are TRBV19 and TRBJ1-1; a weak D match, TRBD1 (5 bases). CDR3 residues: CASSMGLQGEAFF. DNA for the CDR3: TGTGCCAGTAGTATGGGACTTCAAGGTGAAGCTTTCTTT.